This is a list of T cell receptor beta chains from one sample in a study of T-cell reconstitution after alpha-beta-depleted transplantation in children. TCRdb redid the calling of the PCR reads with MiXCR, one entry per CDR3 protein. The data hold about 610,000 distinct CDR3 sequences, with about 10% observed a single time. Source: PBMCs from the stem cell graft donor, taken from the stem cell graft. These receptor sequences come from a human donor who donated a stem cell graft to a child with acute myeloid leukemia. Each CDR3 is given with its conserved first and last residue. Each record gives: J gene, clone size, V gene, D gene, CDR3 DNA, CDR3 protein. The D gene is left open where the match is weak. Clone size is stated in some rows and not others, as once, few, many or a class when expanded.

J: TRBJ1-1
size: few
V: TRBV10-3
D: TRBD1
DNA: TGTGCCTCTGGACAGGCCGAACCCTCTGAAGCTTTCTTT
CDR3: CASGQAEPSEAFF

J: TRBJ2-3
size: few
V: TRBV5-1
D: TRBD1
DNA: TGCGCCAGCAGCTTTTGGGGACAGTTCACAGATACGCAGTATTTT
CDR3: CASSFWGQFTDTQYF

J: TRBJ2-5
size: few
V: TRBV20-1
D: NA
DNA: TGCAGCGGGGGCCGGGGCCAAGAGACCCAGTACTTC
CDR3: CSGGRGQETQYF

J: TRBJ2-7
size: NA
V: TRBV20-1
D: TRBD1
DNA: TGCAGTGCTAGGGAGACAGGGGTCCCCTACGAGCAGTACTTC
CDR3: CSARETGVPYEQYF

J: TRBJ2-5
size: NA
V: TRBV20-1
D: NA
DNA: TGCAGTGCTAGAGAGGTAGCGCAGACTCCCGAAGAGACCCAGTACTTC
CDR3: CSAREVAQTPEETQYF

J: TRBJ1-2
size: NA
V: TRBV6-5
D: TRBD1
DNA: TGTGCCAGCAGTTACAAGGCAGGGGGCAACTATGGCTACACCTTC
CDR3: CASSYKAGGNYGYTF

J: TRBJ2-4
size: NA
V: TRBV18
D: NA
DNA: TGTGCCAGCTCACCCGACCGTGGGGGGAACATTCAGTACTTC
CDR3: CASSPDRGGNIQYF

J: TRBJ1-1
size: few
V: TRBV6-1
D: TRBD1
DNA: TGTGCCAGCAGTCCTCAGACAGGGGGGACCACTGAAGCTTTCTTT
CDR3: CASSPQTGGTTEAFF

J: TRBJ2-7
size: NA
V: TRBV29-1
D: NA
DNA: TGCAGCGTTGCGTACAGAGACTACGAGCAGTACTTC
CDR3: CSVAYRDYEQYF

J: TRBJ2-7
size: NA
V: TRBV9
D: TRBD2
DNA: TGTGCCAGCAGCCCACAGACTAGCGGGAGGGGATCCTACGAGCAGTACTTC
CDR3: CASSPQTSGRGSYEQYF